What follows is one T cell receptor beta chain and its context. This clone's antigen is unknown. No much larger clone exists at a distance of one base, and base qualities are not known. To sequence the TCRbeta CDR3 region, genomic DNA was isolated from the sorted cells. TCRbeta CDR3 regions were sequenced using the immunoSEQ Assay. TCRdb provides this immuneACCESS table in a form limited to in-frame rearrangements. Some clones are lacking; in checked studies, under half of them reflect an unresolved V gene, and why the rest are absent is not known. The sample includes 84,000 or so clones, with around 84% observed a single time. The top ten constitute 2.5% to 3% of the sample. The trial excluded patients who had a history of autoimmune disease or were on systemic immunosuppression. Peripheral blood for TCR sequencing was collected from all dose cohorts at baseline, on cycle 4 day 1, and on cycle 7 day 1. The samples were drawn from a first-in-human, open-label, multicenter phase I dose-escalation trial of ivuxolimab. Adults with locally advanced or metastatic melanoma, renal cell, hepatocellular, or head and neck squamous cell carcinoma were enrolled in the trial. Before TCR sequencing, CD4+ T cells and CD8+ T cells were sorted from peripheral blood as separate populations.

The data are from a study of OX40 agonist ivuxolimab in advanced cancers. Context from the whole study: The costimulatory receptor OX40 (CD134) was targeted by ivuxolimab, a fully human IgG2 agonistic monoclonal antibody. Intravenous ivuxolimab was administered to patients every 2 weeks at six dose levels: 0.01, 0.1, 0.3, 1.5, 3 and 10 mg/kg. Among the roughly 54 dose-escalation patients, approximately 20 had hepatocellular carcinoma, roughly 15 melanoma, 9 renal cell carcinoma and 9 head and neck cancer. A male proportion of 82.7% and a mean age of approximately 58 years, ranging from roughly 20 to 80, were recorded for the dose-escalation cohort. Patients were allowed to have had prior anti-PD-1, anti-PD-L1 or anti-CTLA-4 therapy, and roughly 40% of the dose-escalation patients had previously received checkpoint inhibitors. Partial responses occurred in three dose-escalation patients, of whom one had hepatocellular carcinoma and two had cutaneous melanoma. The purpose of peripheral TCRbeta sequencing was to test whether ivuxolimab changed TCR sequence diversity and led to clonal T-cell expansion. The paper covers the monotherapy dose-escalation part of the phase I ivuxolimab trial, which included N ≈ 57 patients. General conclusions and limits of the study: Partial responders in the 0.1-3.0 mg/kg groups had among the lowest normalized peripheral clonal expansion, especially among CD8+ T cells. At doses of 0.1 to 3.0 mg/kg, clonal expansion of both CD4+ and CD8+ blood T cells was observed from baseline to week 6. Low levels of normalized T-cell clonal expansion were also seen in some patients who did not respond. The antigen specificity of the peripheral T cells that underwent clonal expansion was not determined. After ivuxolimab, more expanded clones were found on average in CD8+ T cells than in CD4+ T cells.

Per the germline V gene, ENHRY is the CDR1 and SYGVKD is the CDR2. Trimming costs V 3 bases and J 5 bases, and their ends lie 20 bases apart. The CDR3, from cysteine to phenylalanine, totals 18 residues. Only the CDR3 region is kept as DNA, spanning 54 bases read in frame from base 1. This TCR was sampled from an adult with an advanced solid tumor such as melanoma, head and neck, liver or kidney cancer. The V and J genes are TRBV10-3 and TRBJ1-6; a tentative D call is TRBD1 (5 bases match). The specimen comprised CD4+ or CD8+ T cells sorted from blood, sampled in a trial of the OX40 agonist ivuxolimab. The CDR3 in this case is CAISDWLGVDTNNSPLHF. The base sequence is TGTGCCATCAGTGACTGGTTAGGGGTAGACACGAATAATTCACCCCTCCACTTT.